This passage covers 8 T cell receptor beta chains from one sample sequenced in a study of cytomegalovirus exposure and HLA in healthy donors. It was with 60 Vbeta and 13 Jbeta primers that the PCR ran. TCRdb's copy holds only in-frame clones and misses some; the assay was immunoSEQ multiplex PCR. In the table there are roughly 170,000 clones, about four fifths of which are singletons. Sequencing used PBMCs. The receptor source for this set is a young man in good health and CMV-seropositive.

This clone was detected only a few times. The rearrangement links TRBV19 to TRBJ2-1, with a weak D call TRBD1 (6 bases). The length of the CDR3 is 15 residues. Trimming took 0 bases from V and 0 from J, leaving 6 bases between them. Germline CDR1 is LNHDA and CDR2 is SQIVND (reference sequence). The CDR3 bases are TGTGCCAGTAGTATAGACAGGGGCTCCTACAATGAGCAGTTCTTC. This translates into CASSIDRGSYNEQFF.

This chain uses TRBV7-8 with TRBJ1-2; 7 nucleotides agree with TRBD1. Trimming at V came to 3 bases and at J to 8 bases, leaving 15 bases not matched to a gene. The V gene's germline CDR1 is SGHVS and CDR2 FQNEAQ. The length of the CDR3 is 16 residues. CDR3: CASSLTGFELGGGYTF. In nucleotides, the CDR3 is TGTGCCAGCAGCTTGACAGGGTTTGAGCTAGGGGGGGGCTACACCTTC.

This clone was detected only once. V is TRBV15 and J is TRBJ2-1; D perhaps matches TRBD2 (5 bases). The CDR3 has 17 amino acids. V gave up 1 base and J gave up 2 bases, with 15 bases separating them. In germline, CDR1 is LNHNV, CDR2 YYDKDF (reference sequence). The CDR3 region has the DNA TGTGCCACCAGCAGAGTGGGGTCCGGGGAGCCCTACAATGAGCAGTTCTTC. Protein: CATSRVGSGEPYNEQFF.

This clone turned up a few times. This chain connects TRBV6-6 to TRBJ1-5, with D unclear. The germline V gene has CDR1 MNHNY and CDR2 SVGAGI (reference sequence). V lost 2 bases, J lost 2 bases, and 10 bases lay in between. The CDR3 spans 15 residues. This chain's CDR3 is CASSYVAAGNQPQHF. The CDR3 DNA reads TGTGCCAGCAGTTACGTTGCGGCAGGCAATCAGCCCCAGCATTTT.

This chain links TRBV7-2 with TRBJ2-5; D is possibly TRBD2 (6 bases). Between the trimmed V and J ends, which lost 1 base and 1 base, there was a span of 13 bases. This CDR3 region has 16 residues. Per germline, CDR1 SGHTA and CDR2 FQGNSA. The CDR3 coding sequence is TGTGCCAGCAGCTTAGACCGCCTGGAGGGCCAAGAGACCCAGTACTTC. Protein product: CASSLDRLEGQETQYF.

The V gene is TRBV18, the J gene TRBJ2-5, with 8 bases lining up with TRBD1. CDR1 and CDR2 from the germline V gene are KGHSH and LQKENI. The CDR3 covers 16 residues. Germline trimming cut 3 bases from V and 4 bases from J; bases unmatched to any gene: 10. The CDR3 spells CASSPNTGTGRETQYF. In nucleotides, the CDR3 is TGTGCCAGCTCACCGAATACAGGGACAGGTAGAGAGACCCAGTACTTC.

This clone was counted only a few times. The chain has TRBV6-5 and TRBJ2-3; D unresolved. V lost 4 bases to trimming and J lost 1 base, with 6 bases between them. CDR3 size: 13 residues. The germline V gene has CDR1 MNHEY and CDR2 SVGAGI. CDR3 residues: CASSSPGTDTQYF. For the CDR3, the DNA is TGTGCCAGCAGTTCCCCTGGCACAGATACGCAGTATTTT.

The chain joins TRBV19 to TRBJ1-2, with D perhaps matching TRBD1 (5 bases). The ends were cut back, 1 base at V and 8 bases at J, with 20 bases in the middle. This CDR3 spans 16 amino acids. Germline V gene sequence: CDR1 LNHDA, CDR2 SQIVND (reference sequence). The CDR3 DNA follows: TGTGCCAGTAGTATAGTAGGCGGACAAGGAAGGAAGGGCTACACCTTC. It is translated as CASSIVGGQGRKGYTF.